These 16 T cell receptor beta chains were all obtained from the same sample, sequenced in a study of response to subunit inactivated influenza vaccine. MiXCR was run by TCRdb on the RT-PCR reads, yielding one entry per CDR3 protein. Altogether 500,000 or so distinct CDR3 sequences are present, about a tenth being singletons, with the ten largest covering less than 15%. This material consisted of PBMCs from blood, taken about 6 weeks after vaccination. The source of these receptors is a man between 45 and 60 years old who received an inactivated influenza vaccine.

CDR3 in amino acids: CSARPLRGLAGGSSYNEQFF. CDR3 in DNA: TGCAGTGCTAGACCCTTAAGGGGACTAGCGGGAGGGTCCTCCTACAATGAGCAGTTCTTC. The chain is built from TRBV20-1 and TRBJ2-1, with 16 bases matching TRBD2. The CDR3 runs 20 residues. Germline CDR1 is DFQATT and CDR2 is SNEGSKA (reference sequence). The trim removed 2 bases at V and 0 bases at J, leaving 10 bases unmatched.

The V gene is TRBV29-1, the J gene TRBJ1-5; D is uncertain. This CDR3 is 13 amino acids long. The V end lost 6 bases, the J end lost 1 base, and 10 bases lay between the germline ends. Germline V gene lookup returns CDR1 SQVTM and CDR2 ANQGSEA. The CDR3 here is CSVGDASNQPQHF. CDR3 coding DNA: TGCAGCGTCGGAGACGCGAGCAATCAGCCCCAGCATTTT.

This chain connects TRBV4-1 to TRBJ2-7; D is unclear. V lost 3 bases, J lost 7 bases, and 19 bases lay in between. This CDR3 region has 15 residues. Germline V CDR1 and CDR2: MGHRA, YSYEKL. The CDR3 is CASSHPGRKTGEQYF. Here the CDR3 DNA reads TGCGCCAGCAGCCACCCCGGACGTAAGACCGGGGAGCAGTACTTC.

This clonotype was detected many times. V gene TRBV12-3 or TRBV12-4 combines with J gene TRBJ2-7, with unresolved D. V lost 2 bases and J 5 bases, leaving 10 bases between the germline ends. CDR3 length: 13 residues. CDR3 nucleotide sequence: TGTGCCAGCAGTTTATGGACGCCCAACGAGCAGTACTTC. Its protein product is CASSLWTPNEQYF.

The sample holds many counts of this clonotype. The chain joins TRBV7-2 to TRBJ1-4, with TRBD1 matching 7 bases. This CDR3 is 17 amino acids long. V lost 4 bases and J lost 0; bases outside the gene matches: 8. The germline gives CDR1 SGHTA, CDR2 FQGNSA. As DNA, the CDR3 is TGTGCCAGCAGCTCCCGACAGGGATTCGCAACTAATGAAAAACTGTTTTTT. It translates to CASSSRQGFATNEKLFF.

This clonotype was seen more than once but under ten times. This chain links TRBV5-5 with TRBJ2-5; the match to TRBD1 covers 10 bases. Per germline, CDR1 SGHKS and CDR2 YYEKEE (reference sequence). V trimming: 3 bases; J trimming: 2 bases; junction bases outside the gene matches: 1. The CDR3 loop spans 14 amino acids. CDR3 sequence (DNA): TGTGCCAGCAGCTGGACAGGGGGGCAAGAGACCCAGTACTTC. Amino acids: CASSWTGGQETQYF.

This clonotype has a handful of counts. The rearrangement uses TRBV7-9 and TRBJ2-2; the D gene is possibly TRBD1 (6 bases). With 7 bases removed from V and 2 bases from J, the gap between germline ends came to 11 bases. This CDR3 spans 14 amino acids. Per the germline V gene, CDR1 is SEHNR and CDR2 is FQNEAQ (reference sequence). DNA for the CDR3: TGTGCCAGCACCTTGACAGGCAACACCGGGGAGCTGTTTTTT. It encodes CASTLTGNTGELFF.

At least ten counts were recorded for this clonotype. This chain joins TRBV10-3 and TRBJ2-3; no clear D gene. V lost 7 bases and J 0 bases, leaving 14 bases between the germline ends. The CDR3 is 15 residues long. Per the germline V gene, CDR1 is ENHRY and CDR2 is SYGVKD. CDR3 sequence reads: CAITLTDPSTDTQYF. CDR3 nucleotide sequence: TGTGCCATCACTCTGACCGACCCCAGCACAGATACGCAGTATTTT.

This clonotype was seen a single time. The chain joins TRBV5-8 to TRBJ1-1; 7 nucleotides match TRBD1. There are 14 residues in the CDR3. Trimming at V came to 8 bases and at J to 5 bases, leaving 12 bases not matched to a gene. Looked up from germline, CDR1 is SGHTS and CDR2 is YDEGEE. Here the CDR3 reads CASKREGARTEAFF. In DNA form, the CDR3 reads TGTGCCAGTAAGAGGGAGGGGGCTCGGACTGAAGCTTTCTTT.

The J gene is TRBJ1-1, the V gene TRBV4-1; no definite D call. This CDR3 region has 15 residues. CDR1 is MGHRA and CDR2 is YSYEKL in the germline V gene. V was trimmed by 5 bases and J by 1 base, leaving 14 bases between them. The CDR3 nucleotides are TGCGCCAGCAGCACTCAAGCGGCAGGGAACACTGAAGCTTTCTTT. This sequence encodes CASSTQAAGNTEAFF.

This chain connects TRBV29-1 to TRBJ2-1; 12 nucleotides match TRBD2. Germline V gene sequence: CDR1 SQVTM, CDR2 ANQGSEA. The J segment lost 0 bases and the V segment lost 5 bases, leaving 8 bases of the junction unmatched. The CDR3 totals 17 residues. The CDR3 here is CSVTPSGGGFSYNEQFF. The CDR3 DNA reads as TGCAGCGTTACCCCTAGCGGGGGGGGCTTCTCCTACAATGAGCAGTTCTTC.

The chain recombines TRBV20-1 with TRBJ1-4, with 7 bases that match TRBD1. Germline V gene lookup returns CDR1 DFQATT and CDR2 SNEGSKA (reference sequence). This CDR3 is 13 amino acids long. Trimming cost V 1 base and J 8 bases; bases outside gene matches: 4. The CDR3 coding sequence is TGCAGTGCTAGAGGACAGGGCGGGGAAAAACTGTTTTTT. Translating it yields CSARGQGGEKLFF.

The chain employs TRBV29-1 and TRBJ1-1; possible D gene TRBD1, 5 bases. In germline, CDR1 is SQVTM, CDR2 ANQGSEA. Trimming removed 6 bases from V and 1 base from J, with 12 bases in between. The CDR3 length is 13 residues. The CDR3 is CSVEYRPNTEAFF. CDR3 in DNA: TGCAGCGTCGAGTACAGGCCGAACACTGAAGCTTTCTTT. Based on the CDR3 plus reference TRBV29-1 and TRBJ1-1, the full variable domain is SAVISQKPSRDICQRGTSLTIQCQVDSQVTMMFWYRQQPGQSLTLIATANQGSEATYESGFVIDKFPISRPNLTFSTLTVSNMSPEDSSIYLCSVEYRPNTEAFFGQGTRLTVV.

The rearrangement uses TRBV9 and TRBJ2-3; TRBD1 agrees at 9 bases. The trim removed 3 bases at V and 5 bases at J, leaving 7 bases unmatched. The germline V gene encodes CDR1 SGDLS and CDR2 YYNGEE. The CDR3 length is 15 residues. The CDR3 loop reads CASSATPGQGDTQYF. The CDR3 DNA reads as TGTGCCAGCAGCGCGACACCGGGACAGGGAGATACGCAGTATTTT.

The genes are TRBV10-3 and TRBJ1-2; D is perhaps TRBD1 (5 bases). The V gene's germline CDR1 is ENHRY and CDR2 SYGVKD. The V end lost 3 bases, the J end lost 6 bases, and 11 bases lay between the germline ends. This CDR3 comprises 13 residues. The chain's CDR3 is CAISDIGGDGYTF. Written as DNA, the CDR3 is TGTGCCATCAGTGATATAGGAGGGGATGGCTACACCTTC.

The chain employs TRBV5-6 and TRBJ2-7; 9 positions agree with TRBD1. V shed 4 bases, J shed 2 bases, and the junction held 10 bases outside the gene matches. Germline CDR1 and CDR2: SGHDT and YYEEEE. The CDR3 sequence is 16 residues long. DNA of the CDR3: TGTGCCAGCAGCAAACAGGGGGCAGCGAGCACCTACGAGCAGTACTTC. Its translation is CASSKQGAASTYEQYF.